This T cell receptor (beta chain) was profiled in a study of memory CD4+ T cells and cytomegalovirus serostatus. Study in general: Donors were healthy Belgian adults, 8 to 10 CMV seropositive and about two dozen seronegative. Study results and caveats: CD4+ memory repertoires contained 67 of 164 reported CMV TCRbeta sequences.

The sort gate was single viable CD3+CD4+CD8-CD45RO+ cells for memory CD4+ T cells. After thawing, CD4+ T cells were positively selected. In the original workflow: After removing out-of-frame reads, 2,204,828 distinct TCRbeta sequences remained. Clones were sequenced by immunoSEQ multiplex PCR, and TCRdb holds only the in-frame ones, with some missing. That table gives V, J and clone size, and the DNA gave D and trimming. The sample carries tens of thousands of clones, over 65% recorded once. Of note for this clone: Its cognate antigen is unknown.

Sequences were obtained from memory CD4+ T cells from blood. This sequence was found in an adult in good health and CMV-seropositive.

The CDR3 loop reads CASSIQGETQYF. As DNA, the CDR3 is TGTGCCAGTAGTATCCAGGGAGAGACCCAGTACTTC. V gene TRBV19 combines with J gene TRBJ2-5; TRBD1 is a possible D gene (5 bases). There are 12 residues in the CDR3. Germline V gene data show CDR1 as LNHDA and CDR2 as SQIVND (reference sequence). Trimming removed 3 bases at V and 4 bases at J, with 6 bases between.